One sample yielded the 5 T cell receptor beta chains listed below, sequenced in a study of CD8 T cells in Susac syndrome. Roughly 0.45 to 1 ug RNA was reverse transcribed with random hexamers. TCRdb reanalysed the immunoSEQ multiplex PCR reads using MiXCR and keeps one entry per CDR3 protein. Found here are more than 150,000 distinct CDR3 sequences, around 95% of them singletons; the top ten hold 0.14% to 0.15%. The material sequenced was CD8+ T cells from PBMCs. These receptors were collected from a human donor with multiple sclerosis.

The CDR3 DNA reads as TGCAGTGCTAGAGAGCACGGGTACGAGCAGTACTTC. Its protein product is CSAREHGYEQYF. The chain couples TRBV20-1 to TRBJ2-7; D is uncertain. Germline CDR1 and CDR2: DFQATT and SNEGSKA (reference sequence). V lost 0 bases and J lost 4, with 7 bases in between. CDR3 length: 12 residues.

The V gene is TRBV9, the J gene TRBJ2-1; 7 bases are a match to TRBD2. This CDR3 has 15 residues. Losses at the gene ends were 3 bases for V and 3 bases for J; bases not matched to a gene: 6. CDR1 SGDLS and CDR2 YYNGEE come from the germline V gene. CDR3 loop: CASSDRGEIYNEQFF. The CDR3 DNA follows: TGTGCCAGCAGCGATCGGGGGGAAATCTACAATGAGCAGTTCTTC.

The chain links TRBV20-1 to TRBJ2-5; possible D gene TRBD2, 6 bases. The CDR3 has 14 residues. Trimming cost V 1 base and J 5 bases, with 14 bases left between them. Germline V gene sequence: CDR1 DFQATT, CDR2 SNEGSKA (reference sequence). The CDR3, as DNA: TGCAGTGCTAGAGGGGAGGCCCGTGGGGAGACCCAGTACTTC. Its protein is CSARGEARGETQYF.

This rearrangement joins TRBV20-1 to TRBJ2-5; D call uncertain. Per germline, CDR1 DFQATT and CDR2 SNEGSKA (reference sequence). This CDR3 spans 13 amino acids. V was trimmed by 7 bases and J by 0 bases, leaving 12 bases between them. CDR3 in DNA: TGCAGTGTTCGAGAAGGGCACCAAGAGACCCAGTACTTC. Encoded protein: CSVREGHQETQYF.

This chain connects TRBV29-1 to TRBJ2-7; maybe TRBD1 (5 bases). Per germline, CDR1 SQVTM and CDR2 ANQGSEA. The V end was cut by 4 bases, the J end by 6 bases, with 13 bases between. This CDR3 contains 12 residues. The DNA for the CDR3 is TGCAGCGTTGCGGGCCCAGGGCTCGAGCAGTACTTC. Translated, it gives CSVAGPGLEQYF.